The sequence of this T cell receptor beta chain was determined in a study of OX40 agonist ivuxolimab in advanced cancers. At the level of the whole study: Ivuxolimab was an agonistic, fully human IgG2 monoclonal antibody directed against OX40 (CD134), a costimulatory receptor. Intravenous ivuxolimab was administered to patients every 2 weeks at six dose levels: 0.01, 0.1, 0.3, 1.5, 3 and 10 mg/kg. Of the roughly 51 dose-escalation patients, hepatocellular carcinoma was present in about 20, melanoma in around 15, renal cell carcinoma in 9 and head and neck cancer in 9. In the dose-escalation cohort, 82.7% of patients were male, and the mean age was roughly 60 years, with a range of 23 to 79. Prior anti-PD-1, anti-PD-L1 or anti-CTLA-4 therapy was permitted, and checkpoint inhibitors had been received by roughly 40% of dose-escalation patients. Three dose-escalation patients achieved partial responses, one with hepatocellular carcinoma and two with cutaneous melanoma. Peripheral TCRbeta sequencing was intended to test whether TCR sequence diversity was altered and clonal T-cell expansion was caused by ivuxolimab. The paper reports the monotherapy dose-escalation portion (N = 52 patients) of the phase I ivuxolimab trial. Results the study describes overall, beyond this receptor: Low levels of normalized T-cell clonal expansion were also seen in some patients who did not respond. The antigen specificity of the peripheral T cells that underwent clonal expansion was not determined. In the 0.1-3.0 mg/kg groups, partial responders were among the patients with the lowest normalized peripheral clonal expansion, particularly in CD8+ T cells. At doses from 0.1 to 3.0 mg/kg, clonal expansion was seen in both CD4+ and CD8+ blood T cells between baseline and week 6. After ivuxolimab, CD8+ T cells had more expanded clones than CD4+ T cells on average.

The CDR3, cysteine through phenylalanine, is 12 amino acids long. Here the CDR3 DNA is all that survives: 36 bases in frame from base 1. The junction shows trimming of 4 bases on V and 4 bases on J, plus 6 bases between the germline ends. CDR1 and CDR2, looked up from the germline V gene, are SGHDT and YYEEEE. Genomic DNA was extracted from sorted cells for sequencing of the TCRbeta CDR3 region. The immunoSEQ Assay was used for sequencing of TCRbeta CDR3 regions. In TCRdb, the immuneACCESS table is reduced to in-frame sequences with V and J assigned. These tables do not hold every clone; where another copy was compared, an unresolved V gene accounts for under half, and the others remain unexplained. This sample is represented by tens of thousands of clones; around 89% of them were singletons. The ten most abundant clones make up more than 9% of the sample. A remark on this clone: Its specific antigen is unknown. Base-call qualities are not available, and no considerably larger clone is one nucleotide away.

Patients with autoimmune disease history or receiving systemic immunosuppression were excluded from the trial. Peripheral blood for TCR sequencing was collected from all dose cohorts at baseline, on cycle 4 day 1, and on cycle 7 day 1. Samples were obtained from an open-label, multicenter, first-in-human phase I dose-escalation trial of ivuxolimab. Adults with locally advanced or metastatic melanoma, renal cell carcinoma, hepatocellular carcinoma or head and neck squamous cell carcinoma were enrolled in the trial. CD4+ and CD8+ T cells were sorted separately from peripheral blood before TCR sequencing.

This TCR was sampled from an adult with an advanced solid tumor such as melanoma, head and neck, liver or kidney cancer. This chain joins TRBV5-6 to TRBJ2-1; no confident D gene assignment can be made. Sequenced material: CD4+ or CD8+ T cells sorted from blood, taken in a trial of the OX40 agonist ivuxolimab. The CDR3 is CASSADYNEQFF. At the DNA level, the sequence is TGTGCCAGCAGCGCTGATTACAATGAGCAGTTCTTC.